These T cell receptor beta chains were read from a single sample in a study of beta chain features in type 1 diabetes. The table came from immunoSEQ multiplex PCR; TCRdb's copy has only in-frame clones and leaves some out. In the table there are 900,000 or so clones, 15% to 20% of which are singletons. Sequenced material: naive CD4+ T cells from blood. The origin of the receptors is a woman under 30 in good health. The CDR3 runs from the conserved cysteine through the conserved F or W. A D gene is named only where the DNA matches it firmly. The size entry is marked missing in some rows and otherwise reads once, few, many or a size class.

V: TRBV6-6; D: TRBD1; J: TRBJ2-7; size: NA; DNA: TGTGCCAGCAGTACACACCGGGACAGGGAATACGAGCAGTACTTC; CDR3: CASSTHRDREYEQYF
V: TRBV18; D: NA; J: TRBJ2-6; size: NA; DNA: TGTGCCAGCTCGTACTCTGGGCCCAACGTCCTGACTTTC; CDR3: CASSYSGPNVLTF
V: TRBV5-1; D: TRBD2; J: TRBJ2-2; size: few; DNA: TGCGCCAGCAGCCCGGGGACTAGCGGGACGGCCATCGGGGAGCTGTTTTTT; CDR3: CASSPGTSGTAIGELFF
V: TRBV15; D: TRBD2; J: TRBJ2-1; size: NA; DNA: TGTGCCACCAGCAGAGTGCTAGCGGGAGCCTGGGATGAGCAGTTCTTC; CDR3: CATSRVLAGAWDEQFF
V: TRBV7-3; D: NA; J: TRBJ2-7; size: NA; DNA: TGTGCCAGCAGCTTACCCCACGAGCAGTACTTC; CDR3: CASSLPHEQYF
V: TRBV6-4; D: TRBD2; J: TRBJ2-3; size: few; DNA: TGTGCCAGCAGTACCGGACTAGCGGGGCTCTTGACAGATACGCAGTATTTT; CDR3: CASSTGLAGLLTDTQYF
V: TRBV14; D: NA; J: TRBJ2-1; size: few; DNA: TGTGCCAGCAGCCCCACCCCGGGGGTTAGCTCCTACAATGAGCAGTTCTTC; CDR3: CASSPTPGVSSYNEQFF
V: TRBV25-1; D: NA; J: TRBJ1-5; size: few; DNA: TGTGCCAGCAGTGAATACTGGCCCAATCAGCCCCAGCATTTT; CDR3: CASSEYWPNQPQHF
V: TRBV19; D: TRBD1; J: TRBJ2-1; size: NA; DNA: TGTGCCAGTAGTCTCCGGGACAGGGAGAATAATGAGCAGTTCTTC; CDR3: CASSLRDRENNEQFF
V: TRBV11-2; D: NA; J: TRBJ2-5; size: NA; DNA: TGTGCCAGCAGCTTGCAGCTAACGTTGCAAGAGACCCAGTACTTC; CDR3: CASSLQLTLQETQYF
V: TRBV7-3; D: NA; J: TRBJ2-3; size: few; DNA: TGTGCCAGCAGGTGGGCGTACGGCGTACACACAGATACGCAGTATTTT; CDR3: CASRWAYGVHTDTQYF
V: TRBV7-2; D: TRBD1; J: TRBJ1-1; size: few; DNA: TGTGCCAGCAGCTTAGGAGTGAGGGGACAGGGGGCAGCTTTCTTT; CDR3: CASSLGVRGQGAAFF
V: TRBV11-3; D: NA; J: TRBJ2-3; size: NA; DNA: TGTGCCAGCAGCCCAAGTGGGTCAGATACGCAGTATTTT; CDR3: CASSPSGSDTQYF
V: TRBV18; D: NA; J: TRBJ2-5; size: NA; DNA: TGTGCCAGCTCACCACCCGGGTTAGAGACCCAGTACTTC; CDR3: CASSPPGLETQYF
V: TRBV28; D: TRBD2; J: TRBJ2-7; size: few; DNA: TGTGCCAGCAGTACTAGCGGGAGTTCCTACGAGCAGTACTTC; CDR3: CASSTSGSSYEQYF
V: TRBV6-6; D: TRBD2; J: TRBJ2-1; size: few; DNA: TGTGCCAGCAGGGCCCAGCGGGACTGGTCGTACAATGAGCAGTTCTTC; CDR3: CASRAQRDWSYNEQFF
V: TRBV27; D: NA; J: TRBJ1-3; size: NA; DNA: TGTGCCAGCAGTCCCCGCGTGGACAGCTTCTCTGGAAACACCATATATTTT; CDR3: CASSPRVDSFSGNTIYF
V: TRBV23-1; D: NA; J: TRBJ1-1; size: NA; DNA: TGCGCCAGCAGTCAAAGGGGGGAACCTGAAGCTTTCTTT; CDR3: CASSQRGEPEAFF
V: TRBV5-1; D: NA; J: TRBJ2-5; size: NA; DNA: TGCGCCAGCAGCTTGGAGGGCGGGATACAAGAGACCCAGTACTTC; CDR3: CASSLEGGIQETQYF
V: TRBV10-3; D: NA; J: TRBJ2-7; size: NA; DNA: TGTGCCATCAGTCGGGCAGGGGCTGACGAGCAGTACTTC; CDR3: CAISRAGADEQYF
V: TRBV6-5; D: TRBD2; J: TRBJ2-5; size: NA; DNA: TGTGCCAGCAGTCGCACCCTAGCGGGGGAAGAGACCCAGTACTTC; CDR3: CASSRTLAGEETQYF
V: TRBV18; D: TRBD1; J: TRBJ1-2; size: NA; DNA: TGTGCCAGCTCATCATCCGGGACAGGGCAGTATGGCTACACCTTC; CDR3: CASSSSGTGQYGYTF
V: TRBV27; D: TRBD2; J: TRBJ2-5; size: NA; DNA: TGTGCCAGCAGTCTCCGGACTAGCGGGAGGGCGGGGGAGACCCAGTACTTC; CDR3: CASSLRTSGRAGETQYF
V: TRBV18; D: NA; J: TRBJ2-4; size: few; DNA: TGTGCCAGCTCACCTCAGGGAAACCAACCGGGAAACATTCAGTACTTC; CDR3: CASSPQGNQPGNIQYF
V: TRBV5-1; D: NA; J: TRBJ2-3; size: once; DNA: TGCGCCAGCAGCTTGCCCGGACCCAATCCCTTTGTTGGCGCAGATACGCAGTATTTT; CDR3: CASSLPGPNPFVGADTQYF
V: TRBV10-3; D: TRBD1; J: TRBJ1-2; size: NA; DNA: TGTGCCATCAGTGAGTCTGGCCAGGGGGCAGGCTACACCTTC; CDR3: CAISESGQGAGYTF
V: TRBV19; D: NA; J: TRBJ1-5; size: NA; DNA: TGTGCCAGTAGTATAGCTGAGGGGCCCCAGCATTTT; CDR3: CASSIAEGPQHF
V: TRBV18; D: NA; J: TRBJ2-2; size: NA; DNA: TGTGCCAGCTCACCCCGACCCGGGGGCCAGAACACCGGGGAGCTGTTTTTT; CDR3: CASSPRPGGQNTGELFF
V: TRBV20-1; D: NA; J: TRBJ2-1; size: NA; DNA: TGCAGTGCCTGGGTCTACAATGAGCAGTTCTTC; CDR3: CSAWVYNEQFF
V: TRBV7-2; D: NA; J: TRBJ2-7; size: NA; DNA: TGTGCCAGCAGCCCCCGCGGAACCTACGAGCAGTACTTC; CDR3: CASSPRGTYEQYF
V: TRBV15; D: TRBD1; J: TRBJ1-6; size: NA; DNA: TGTGCCACCAGCAGAGAAGGGACAGGCGGTTCACCCCTCCACTTT; CDR3: CATSREGTGGSPLHF
V: TRBV19; D: NA; J: TRBJ1-1; size: few; DNA: TGTGCCAGTACCACGGTGGGAACTGAAGCTTTCTTT; CDR3: CASTTVGTEAFF
V: TRBV6-5; D: NA; J: TRBJ2-3; size: few; DNA: TGTGCCAGCAGTTACTCGCCAGGGGCGGACACAGATACGCAGTATTTT; CDR3: CASSYSPGADTDTQYF
V: TRBV7-3; D: TRBD2; J: TRBJ2-5; size: few; DNA: TGTGCCAGCAGCTTAGTGCGGGGGGAGACCCAGTACTTC; CDR3: CASSLVRGETQYF
V: TRBV7-2; D: TRBD1; J: TRBJ1-4; size: NA; DNA: TGTGCCAGCAGCCTAACCCGGACAGGGAGGTTAGATGAAAAACTGTTTTTT; CDR3: CASSLTRTGRLDEKLFF
V: TRBV6-5; D: NA; J: TRBJ2-1; size: few; DNA: TGTGCCAGCAGTAAAGACGGGAGCTCCTACAATGAGCAGTTCTTC; CDR3: CASSKDGSSYNEQFF
V: TRBV29-1; D: TRBD1; J: TRBJ2-1; size: NA; DNA: TGCAGCGTCGTGGGTCGACAGGGGGGGAACAATGAGCAGTTCTTC; CDR3: CSVVGRQGGNNEQFF
V: TRBV11-2; D: NA; J: TRBJ2-6; size: NA; DNA: TGTGCCAGCAGCTTAGACACCTCTGGGGCCAACGTCCTGACTTTC; CDR3: CASSLDTSGANVLTF
V: TRBV13; D: NA; J: TRBJ2-1; size: many; DNA: TGTGCCAGCAGCTTAATGAATGAGCAGTTCTTC; CDR3: CASSLMNEQFF
V: TRBV29-1; D: NA; J: TRBJ2-1; size: few; DNA: TGCAGCGTTCTTGAATGGGGGTGGCGAGAGGGTAACTACAATGAGCAGTTCTTC; CDR3: CSVLEWGWREGNYNEQFF
V: TRBV18; D: NA; J: TRBJ2-3; size: NA; DNA: TGTGCCAGCTCACCACGAGCGGCAGATACGCAGTATTTT; CDR3: CASSPRAADTQYF
V: TRBV25-1; D: NA; J: TRBJ1-4; size: few; DNA: TGTGCCAGCAGTGATATTGCAGGGGTGGATGAAAAACTGTTTTTT; CDR3: CASSDIAGVDEKLFF
V: TRBV7-9; D: TRBD2; J: TRBJ2-1; size: NA; DNA: TGTGCCAGCAGCCTGGCAAGCGGGAGTCGGTACAATGAGCAGTTCTTC; CDR3: CASSLASGSRYNEQFF
V: TRBV21-1; D: NA; J: TRBJ2-7; size: many; DNA: TGTGCCGGAAAACTAAAGAGCTCCTACGAGCAGTACTTC; CDR3: CAGKLKSSYEQYF